This TCR beta chain was documented in a study of Graves' ophthalmopathy and Graves' hyperthyroidism. CDR3 regions of TCR beta were amplified from RNA transcripts. Second-round multiplex PCR came after first-round RT-PCR with HTBI primers. TCRdb recomputed calls from the multiplex PCR reads with MiXCR, one row per CDR3 protein. The sample includes around 520,000 distinct CDR3 sequences, under 45% of them seen just once. Study-level findings and limits: The model's prediction of ophthalmopathy progression had 65% to 71% sensitivity and roughly 72% specificity. Most thyroid-expanded clonotypes exceeding 0.001 frequency were also found in blood. Using 13 signatures, a model distinguished ophthalmopathy from stable hyperthyroidism, reaching around 87% sensitivity and 81.08% specificity.

Germline V gene sequence: CDR1 SGHDN, CDR2 FVKESK. The CDR3 covers 16 residues. Trimming cost V 3 bases and J 0 bases, with 14 bases left between them. This clonotype was found many times. Its target is not known. This clonotype was obtained from an adult man with Graves' hyperthyroidism. The sequenced sample was peripheral blood or thyroid tissue (not recorded which). This chain joins TRBV14 and TRBJ2-5; the D is unclear. CDR3 amino acids: CASSQYKGDNQETQYF. The CDR3 DNA reads as TGTGCCAGCAGCCAGTACAAGGGTGACAACCAAGAGACCCAGTACTTC.